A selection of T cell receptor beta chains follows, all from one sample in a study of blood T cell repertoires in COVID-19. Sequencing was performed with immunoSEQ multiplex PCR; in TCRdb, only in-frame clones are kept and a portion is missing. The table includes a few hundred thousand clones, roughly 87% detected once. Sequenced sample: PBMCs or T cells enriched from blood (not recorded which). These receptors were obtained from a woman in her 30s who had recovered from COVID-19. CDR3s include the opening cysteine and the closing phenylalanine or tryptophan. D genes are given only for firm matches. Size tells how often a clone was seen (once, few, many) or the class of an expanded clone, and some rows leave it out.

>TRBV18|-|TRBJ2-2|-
TGTGCCAGCTCACCACTTGCCAGTAACACCGGGGAGCTGTTTTTT
CASSPLASNTGELFF
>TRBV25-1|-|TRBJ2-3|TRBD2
TGTGCCAGCAGCGCACTGGCAGCGGGGGGCACAGATACGCAGTATTTT
CASSALAAGGTDTQYF
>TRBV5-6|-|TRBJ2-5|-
TGTGCCAGCAGCCGTCCAGGAGAGACCCAGTACTTC
CASSRPGETQYF
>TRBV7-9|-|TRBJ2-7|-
TGTGCCAGCAGCTCTCCGTCCTACGAGCAGTACTTC
CASSSPSYEQYF
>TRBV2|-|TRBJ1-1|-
TGTGCCAGCAGTGGTGGGGGGGAATTAGACACTGAAGCTTTCTTT
CASSGGGELDTEAFF
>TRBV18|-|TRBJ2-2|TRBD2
TGTGCCAGCTCACCAGCGCTAGCGGGAGGCGGGGAGCTGTTTTTT
CASSPALAGGGELFF
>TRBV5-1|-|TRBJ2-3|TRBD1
TGCGCCAGCAGCTTCTATGGACAGGGGGGCCCAGATACGCAGTATTTT
CASSFYGQGGPDTQYF
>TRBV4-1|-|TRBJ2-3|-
TGCGCCAGCAGCCAAGACAAGGGGATCAGGGCAGATACGCAGTATTTT
CASSQDKGIRADTQYF
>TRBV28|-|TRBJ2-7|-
TGTGCCAGCAGTTTAATAACGGCCTACGAGCAGTACTTC
CASSLITAYEQYF
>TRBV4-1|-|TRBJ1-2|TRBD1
TGCGCCAGCAGCCAATTTCTCGGGACAGCCGTTCCCAACTATGGCTACACCTTC
CASSQFLGTAVPNYGYTF
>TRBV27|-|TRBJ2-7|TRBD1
TGTGCCAGCCGACCCGGGACAGGGTGGTCCGAGCAGTACTTC
CASRPGTGWSEQYF
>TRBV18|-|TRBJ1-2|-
TGTGCCAGCTCACCTGGACAGACGAACTATGGCTACACCTTC
CASSPGQTNYGYTF
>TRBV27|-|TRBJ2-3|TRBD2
TGTGCCAGCAGTTCCCGATGGGCTAGCGGGAGGGTGGAAGATACGCAGTATTTT
CASSSRWASGRVEDTQYF
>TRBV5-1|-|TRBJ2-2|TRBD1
TGCGCCAGCAGCGTCCGTACAGGGGGAACAGGGGCCGGGGAGCTGTTTTTT
CASSVRTGGTGAGELFF
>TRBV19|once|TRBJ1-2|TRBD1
TGTGCCAGTAGTCGGGGACAGAACTATGGCTACACCTTC
CASSRGQNYGYTF
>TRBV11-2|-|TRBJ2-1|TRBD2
TGTGCCAGCAGGAAGAGCGGGGGGGCCCACAATGAGCAGTTCTTC
CASRKSGGAHNEQFF
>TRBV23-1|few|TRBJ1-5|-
TGCGCCAGCAGTCAATCTTCGGGCAGGGTATTGGCTCAGCCCCAGCATTTT
CASSQSSGRVLAQPQHF
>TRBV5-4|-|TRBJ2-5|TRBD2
TGTGCCAGCAGCTTAGTGCTAGCGGGGGCCTCGACCCAGTACTTC
CASSLVLAGASTQYF
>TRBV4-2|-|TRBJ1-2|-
TGTGCCAGCAGCCAAGCTTCGACAGTGTTATATGGCTACACCTTC
CASSQASTVLYGYTF
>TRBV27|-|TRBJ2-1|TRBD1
TGTGCCAGCAGTTTATTGGACAGGGGGCGACCTGAGCAGTTCTTC
CASSLLDRGRPEQFF
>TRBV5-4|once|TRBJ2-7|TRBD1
TGTGCCAGCACCCGACAGGGGGCCGACGAGCAGTACTTC
CASTRQGADEQYF
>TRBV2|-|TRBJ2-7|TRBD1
TGTGCCAGCATTATGACAGGGACGTCCTACGAGCAGTACTTC
CASIMTGTSYEQYF
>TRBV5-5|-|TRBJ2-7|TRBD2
TGTGCCAGCAGCCCCTCCTCCCCGGGGGGAGTGGACGAGCAGTACTTC
CASSPSSPGGVDEQYF
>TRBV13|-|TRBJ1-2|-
TGTGCCAGCAGCTCATCACGGGGGGACTATGGCTACACCTTC
CASSSSRGDYGYTF
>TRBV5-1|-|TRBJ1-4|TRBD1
TGCGCCAGCAGAACTACAGGGGGGACTAATGAAAAACTGTTTTTT
CASRTTGGTNEKLFF
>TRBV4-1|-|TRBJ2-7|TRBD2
TGCGCCAGCAGCCAAGATACTAGCGGGGTCCCCTACGAGCAGTACTTC
CASSQDTSGVPYEQYF
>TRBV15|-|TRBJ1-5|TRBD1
TGTGCCACCAGCCCGTGGACAGGGGGGAATCAGCCCCAGCATTTT
CATSPWTGGNQPQHF
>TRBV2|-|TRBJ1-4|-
TGTGCCAGCGCAGGGGCCGATGAAAAACTGTTTTTT
CASAGADEKLFF
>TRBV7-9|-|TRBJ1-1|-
TGTGCCAGCAGCTCTTCGACAGGTGACACTGAAGCTTTCTTT
CASSSSTGDTEAFF
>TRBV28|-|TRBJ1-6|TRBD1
TGTGCCAGCGAATCGACAGGGAATAATTCACCCCTCCACTTT
CASESTGNNSPLHF
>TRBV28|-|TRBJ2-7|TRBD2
TGTGCCAGCAGGCCAACTAGCGGGAGGCGCGGGTACGAGCAGTACTTC
CASRPTSGRRGYEQYF
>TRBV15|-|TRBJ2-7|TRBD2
TGTGCCACCAGCAGAGACCTTGGGACTAGCGGGACTTACGAGCAGTACTTC
CATSRDLGTSGTYEQYF
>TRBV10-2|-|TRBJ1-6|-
TGCGCCAGCATGACAGGAAACTTAAATTCACCCCTCCACTTT
CASMTGNLNSPLHF